The sequence of this TCR beta chain was determined in a study of radiation and T cells in renal cell carcinoma. Time point here: blood 4 weeks post-SBRT, at nephrectomy. Treatment: 15 Gy SBRT to primary tumor, nephrectomy 4 weeks later. The germline V gene encodes CDR1 MNHEY and CDR2 SVGAGI. This CDR3 is 14 amino acids long. Trimming at V came to 6 bases and at J to 4 bases, leaving 4 bases not matched to a gene. Here immunoSEQ multiplex PCR was the method, and the copy in TCRdb shows in-frame clones only, minus some. The sample shows about 100,000 clones, around 83% of them seen only once. The chain joins TRBV6-5 to TRBJ2-4; TRBD1 agrees at 9 bases. The sequencing here drew on blood, taken from a patient whose treatment included radiotherapy and nephrectomy. The TCR sequence derives from a man in his sixties with renal cell carcinoma. The CDR3 is CASSRGQGKNIQYF. CDR3 nucleotide sequence: TGTGCCAGCAGCCGAGGACAGGGGAAAAACATTCAGTACTTC.